The TCR beta chain under discussion was sequenced for a study of blood T cell repertoires in COVID-19. Overall study context: Sources were T cells, B-cell-depleted T cells, or PBMCs; the material itself was cDNA or gDNA.

Recruited during active infection, patients (from Seattle) were subsequently followed longitudinally. Trimming cost V 4 bases and J 4 bases, with 12 bases left between them. Germline V gene lookup returns CDR1 SGHRS and CDR2 YFSETQ. The CDR3 length is 14 residues. Sample share makes this clone medium-sized. Original methodology: Reference gene primers were amplified, and this amplification served to estimate nucleated cell counts. The protocol was immunoSEQ multiplex PCR, while the TCRdb copy is restricted to in-frame clones and leaves out a portion. D and trimming come from the DNA, and the V and J calls and clone size come from that table. Among over 10,000 clones listed, 60% to 80% were seen once.

The sample consisted of peripheral blood. This sequence originates from a man aged 55 to 69 with COVID-19, enrolled during active disease. The chain carries TRBV5-1 and TRBJ2-1, with D possibly TRBD1 on 6 matching bases. The CDR3 protein is CASSHTRGYNEQFF. CDR3 DNA: TGCGCCAGCAGCCACACCAGGGGATACAATGAGCAGTTCTTC. Drawing the rest from reference TRBV5-1 and TRBJ2-1, the complete variable domain is KAGVTQTPRYLIKTRGQQVTLSCSPISGHRSVSWYQQTPGQGLQFLFEYFSETQRNKGNFPGRFSGRQFSNSRSEMNVSTLELGDSALYLCASSHTRGYNEQFFGPGTRLTVL.